A selection of T cell receptor beta chains follows, all from one sample in a study of liver allograft versus peripheral blood T cells. TCRdb itself ran the reads through MiXCR, one entry per CDR3 protein. In the table there are 4,500 to 5,500 distinct CDR3 sequences, less than 20% of which are singletons. The receptors were gathered from a human patient who had a liver transplant. A subset of T cells may come from the graft donor. Each CDR3 is given with its conserved first and last residue. Each record gives: D gene, V gene, clone size, J gene, CDR3 DNA, CDR3 protein. The D gene is left open where the match is weak. A row's size may be missing; if present it is once, few, many or a size class.

d_call: TRBD2; v_call: TRBV19; clone_size: many; j_call: TRBJ2-2; cdr3_nt: TGTGCCAGTAGTATCTGGCTAGCGGATTCTACCGGGGAGCTGTTTTTT; cdr3_aa: CASSIWLADSTGELFF
d_call: .; v_call: TRBV15; clone_size: many; j_call: TRBJ2-1; cdr3_nt: TGTGCCACAGCCGGGCTAGCGGAGGGGGGTGAGCAGTTCTTC; cdr3_aa: CATAGLAEGGEQFF
d_call: .; v_call: TRBV6-2/TRBV6-3; clone_size: many; j_call: TRBJ2-7; cdr3_nt: TGTGCCAGCAGTTCGCGAAGTTCCTACGAGCAGTACTTC; cdr3_aa: CASSSRSSYEQYF
d_call: .; v_call: TRBV6-5; clone_size: few; j_call: TRBJ2-7; cdr3_nt: TGTGCCAGCAGTTACGGGCTAACCTACGAGCAGTACTTC; cdr3_aa: CASSYGLTYEQYF
d_call: TRBD2; v_call: TRBV11-1; clone_size: medium-sized; j_call: TRBJ2-2; cdr3_nt: TGTGCCAGCAGCTTAGCGGGACTAGCGGGAGAGAACGGGGAGCTGTTTTTT; cdr3_aa: CASSLAGLAGENGELFF
d_call: TRBD1; v_call: TRBV27; clone_size: many; j_call: TRBJ1-2; cdr3_nt: TGTGCCAGCAGTCTTTTGGCGAACTTCGACAGGGCCTTCTTC; cdr3_aa: CASSLLANFDRAFF
d_call: TRBD1; v_call: TRBV6-1; clone_size: many; j_call: TRBJ2-3; cdr3_nt: TGTGCCAGCAGTTATAGACAGGGGATTTCCACAGATACGCAGTATTTT; cdr3_aa: CASSYRQGISTDTQYF
d_call: .; v_call: TRBV7-2; clone_size: medium-sized; j_call: TRBJ2-7; cdr3_nt: TGTGCCAGCAGCCCTACAGATCCCTCCTACGAGCAGTACTTC; cdr3_aa: CASSPTDPSYEQYF
d_call: TRBD2; v_call: TRBV28; clone_size: .; j_call: TRBJ2-3; cdr3_nt: TGTGCCAGCAGTTCCTCTAGCGGGGCCACAGATACGCAGTATTTT; cdr3_aa: CASSSSSGATDTQYF
d_call: TRBD2; v_call: TRBV12-3/TRBV12-4; clone_size: .; j_call: TRBJ2-7; cdr3_nt: TGTGCCAGCAGTCTCGGGACTAGGGCCTACGAGCAGTACTTC; cdr3_aa: CASSLGTRAYEQYF
d_call: TRBD2; v_call: TRBV5-6; clone_size: many; j_call: TRBJ2-1; cdr3_nt: TGTGCCAGCAGCTTTGGTTTAGCGGGAGTCAATGAGCAGTTCTTC; cdr3_aa: CASSFGLAGVNEQFF
d_call: .; v_call: TRBV28; clone_size: .; j_call: TRBJ1-6; cdr3_nt: TGTGCCAGCAGTTCACCGACAGATACCAATTCACCCCTCCACTTT; cdr3_aa: CASSSPTDTNSPLHF
d_call: TRBD1; v_call: TRBV6-6; clone_size: few; j_call: TRBJ1-5; cdr3_nt: TGTGCCAGCAGAACTTCGGGACAGCCAAATCAGCCCCAGCATTTT; cdr3_aa: CASRTSGQPNQPQHF
d_call: .; v_call: TRBV7-2; clone_size: .; j_call: TRBJ2-1; cdr3_nt: TGTGCCAGCAGCCCCTCGGGGGTGGGCAATGAGCAGTTCTTC; cdr3_aa: CASSPSGVGNEQFF
d_call: .; v_call: TRBV6-1; clone_size: .; j_call: TRBJ2-5; cdr3_nt: TGTGCCAGCAGTGAATTCGGTATCCAAGAGACCCAGTACTTC; cdr3_aa: CASSEFGIQETQYF
d_call: .; v_call: TRBV9; clone_size: .; j_call: TRBJ1-5; cdr3_nt: TGTGCCAGCAGCGCAGGTTGGACATCCAATCAGCCCCAGCATTTT; cdr3_aa: CASSAGWTSNQPQHF
d_call: TRBD2; v_call: TRBV28; clone_size: .; j_call: TRBJ2-7; cdr3_nt: TGTGCCAGCAGCTTTGACCCAGCGGGGCCCGTTTACGAGCAGTACTTC; cdr3_aa: CASSFDPAGPVYEQYF
d_call: TRBD1; v_call: TRBV7-9; clone_size: medium-sized; j_call: TRBJ1-2; cdr3_nt: TGTGCCAGCAGCTTAGCCCGAGGGACAGAGAACTATGGCTACACCTTC; cdr3_aa: CASSLARGTENYGYTF
d_call: .; v_call: TRBV5-4; clone_size: medium-sized; j_call: TRBJ1-6; cdr3_nt: TGTGCCAGCAGCTTGGGGGGCAGCGATAATTCACCCCTCCACTTT; cdr3_aa: CASSLGGSDNSPLHF
d_call: .; v_call: TRBV6-5; clone_size: medium-sized; j_call: TRBJ1-1; cdr3_nt: TGTGCCAGCAGTTACGAGGGGAGCGCCTACACTGAAGCTTTCTTT; cdr3_aa: CASSYEGSAYTEAFF
d_call: .; v_call: TRBV6-5; clone_size: medium-sized; j_call: TRBJ2-1; cdr3_nt: TGTGCCAGCAGTTACTCTAGCGGAACTACCTCCTACAATGAGCAGTTCTTC; cdr3_aa: CASSYSSGTTSYNEQFF
d_call: TRBD2; v_call: TRBV6-5; clone_size: few; j_call: TRBJ2-3; cdr3_nt: TGTGCCACCGCGGGGGGCACAGATACGCAGTATTTT; cdr3_aa: CATAGGTDTQYF
d_call: .; v_call: TRBV19; clone_size: .; j_call: TRBJ1-1; cdr3_nt: TGTGCCAGTAGTATTGAGGGAAGCACTGAAGCTTTCTTT; cdr3_aa: CASSIEGSTEAFF
d_call: .; v_call: TRBV5-4; clone_size: .; j_call: TRBJ1-1; cdr3_nt: TGTGCCAGCAGCTTGGACCCAATTAACACTGAAGCTTTCTTT; cdr3_aa: CASSLDPINTEAFF
d_call: TRBD1; v_call: TRBV6-2/TRBV6-3; clone_size: .; j_call: TRBJ2-7; cdr3_nt: TGTGCCAGCAGCAGGGACAGGGGTCCCACCTACGAGCAGTACTTC; cdr3_aa: CASSRDRGPTYEQYF
d_call: TRBD1; v_call: TRBV6-6; clone_size: few; j_call: TRBJ1-1; cdr3_nt: TGTGCCACTCGGACAGGGCAGAGGACTGAAGCTTTCTTT; cdr3_aa: CATRTGQRTEAFF
d_call: .; v_call: TRBV20-1; clone_size: once; j_call: TRBJ1-5; cdr3_nt: TGCAGTGCCCCGAGTGACATCGGTGCTCAGCCCCAGCATTTT; cdr3_aa: CSAPSDIGAQPQHF
d_call: TRBD2; v_call: TRBV28; clone_size: medium-sized; j_call: TRBJ2-3; cdr3_nt: TGTGCCAGCAGCAAACCGCGGGGGGAGAGCACAGATACGCAGTATTTT; cdr3_aa: CASSKPRGESTDTQYF
d_call: .; v_call: TRBV9; clone_size: few; j_call: TRBJ2-7; cdr3_nt: TGTGCCAGCAGCCCTGGAACTGCGTCCTACGAGCAGTACTTC; cdr3_aa: CASSPGTASYEQYF